This T cell receptor beta chain is from a study of blood T cell repertoires in COVID-19. About the study: T cells, B-cell-depleted T cells, or PBMCs provided the cDNA or gDNA that served as material.

There are 16 residues in the CDR3. CDR1 LNHNV and CDR2 YYDKDF come from the germline V gene (reference sequence). V shed 4 bases and J shed 4 bases, with 18 bases lying between them. Participant ages covered about 18 to 89 years across 20 to 25 US areas. Using immunoSEQ multiplex PCR, the repertoire was profiled, and TCRdb retains in-frame clones only, with some absent. The data show 380,000 or so clones, 87% seen once. This TCR came from a man aged 25 to 40 who had recovered from COVID-19. The chain carries TRBV15 and TRBJ2-3; D might be TRBD2 (7 bases). Sequenced sample: PBMCs or T cells enriched from blood (not recorded which). The chain's CDR3 is CATSTQGSGGPDTQYF. CDR3 nucleotide sequence: TGTGCCACCAGCACTCAGGGGTCGGGGGGCCCAGATACGCAGTATTTT.